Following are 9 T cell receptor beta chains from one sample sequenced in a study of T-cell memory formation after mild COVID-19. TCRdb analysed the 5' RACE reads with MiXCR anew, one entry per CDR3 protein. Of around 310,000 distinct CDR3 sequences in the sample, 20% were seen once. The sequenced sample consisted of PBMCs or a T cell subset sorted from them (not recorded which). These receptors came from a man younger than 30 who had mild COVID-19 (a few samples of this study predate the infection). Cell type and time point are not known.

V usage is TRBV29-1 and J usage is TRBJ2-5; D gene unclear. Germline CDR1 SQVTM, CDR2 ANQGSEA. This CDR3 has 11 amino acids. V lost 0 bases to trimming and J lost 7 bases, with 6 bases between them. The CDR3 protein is CSVEDHVTQYF. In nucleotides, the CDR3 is TGCAGCGTTGAAGATCATGTGACCCAGTACTTC.

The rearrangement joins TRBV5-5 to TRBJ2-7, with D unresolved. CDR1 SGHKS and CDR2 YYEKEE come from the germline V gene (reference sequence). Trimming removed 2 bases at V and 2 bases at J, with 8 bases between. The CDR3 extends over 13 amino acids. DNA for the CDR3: TGTGCCAGCAGCTTAACGCTTACCTACGAGCAGTACTTC. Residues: CASSLTLTYEQYF. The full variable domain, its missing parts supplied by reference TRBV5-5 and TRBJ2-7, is DAGVTQSPTHLIKTRGQQVTLRCSPISGHKSVSWYQQVLGQGPQFIFQYYEKEERGRGNFPDRFSARQFPNYSSELNVNALLLGDSALYLCASSLTLTYEQYFGPGTRLTVT.

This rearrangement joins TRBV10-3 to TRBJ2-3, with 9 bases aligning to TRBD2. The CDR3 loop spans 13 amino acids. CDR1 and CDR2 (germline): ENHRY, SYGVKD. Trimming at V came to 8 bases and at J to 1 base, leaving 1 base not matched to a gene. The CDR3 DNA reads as TGTGCCATCTGGACTAGCGGCACAGATACGCAGTATTTT. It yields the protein CAIWTSGTDTQYF.

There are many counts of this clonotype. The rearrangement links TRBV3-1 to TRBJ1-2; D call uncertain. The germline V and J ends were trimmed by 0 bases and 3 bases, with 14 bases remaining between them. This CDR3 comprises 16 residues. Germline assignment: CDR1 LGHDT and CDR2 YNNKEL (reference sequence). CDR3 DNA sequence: TGTGCCAGCAGCCAAGATGCGGCGGGTCTATACTATGGCTACACCTTC. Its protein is CASSQDAAGLYYGYTF.

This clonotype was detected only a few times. The CDR3 DNA follows: TGTGCCAGCAGTATCAATACGGATAACTATGGCTACACCTTC. It encodes CASSINTDNYGYTF. V and J are TRBV6-5 and TRBJ1-2; D not certain. V lost 5 bases, J lost 1 base, and 11 bases lay in between. Germline V lookup: CDR1 MNHEY, CDR2 SVGAGI. The length of the CDR3 is 14 residues.

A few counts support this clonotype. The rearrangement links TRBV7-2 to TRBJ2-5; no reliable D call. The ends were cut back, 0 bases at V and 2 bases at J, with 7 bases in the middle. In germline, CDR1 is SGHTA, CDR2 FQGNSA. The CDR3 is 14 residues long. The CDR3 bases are TGTGCCAGCAGCTTAGCCTACGGGCAAGAGACCCAGTACTTC. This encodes CASSLAYGQETQYF.

The CDR3 sequence is CASSHWVEQFF. The CDR3 region has the DNA TGTGCCAGCAGCCATTGGGTTGAGCAGTTCTTC. The chain is built from TRBV14 and TRBJ2-1; D is uncertain. Trimming stripped 3 bases from V and 9 bases from J, with 6 bases between. Germline V gene sequence: CDR1 SGHDN, CDR2 FVKESK. The CDR3 covers 11 residues.

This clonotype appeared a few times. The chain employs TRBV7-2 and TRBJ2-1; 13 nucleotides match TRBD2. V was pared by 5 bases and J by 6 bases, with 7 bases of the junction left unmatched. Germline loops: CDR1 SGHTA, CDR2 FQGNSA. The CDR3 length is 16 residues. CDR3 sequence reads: CASSPSGTSGANEQFF. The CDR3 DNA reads TGTGCCAGCAGCCCCTCAGGGACTAGCGGGGCCAATGAGCAGTTCTTC.

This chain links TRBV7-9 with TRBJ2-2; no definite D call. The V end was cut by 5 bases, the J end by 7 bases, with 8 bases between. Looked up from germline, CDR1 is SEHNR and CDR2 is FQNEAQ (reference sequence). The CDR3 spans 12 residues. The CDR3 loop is CASSAGGGELFF. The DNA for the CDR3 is TGTGCCAGCAGCGCCGGCGGCGGGGAGCTGTTTTTT.